What follows describes a single T cell receptor beta chain. The data belong to a study of control samples from healthy donors and cancer patients. CDR1 is MDHEN and CDR2 is SYDVKM in the germline V gene. V was shortened by 7 bases and J by 7 bases, with 19 bases between the two germline ends. The CDR3 sequence is 14 residues long. The table came from immunoSEQ multiplex PCR; TCRdb's copy has only in-frame clones and leaves some out. The sample records roughly 100,000 clones, 92% being singletons. This TCR was recovered from a woman in her late teens or twenties in good health. The sequenced sample was blood. The rearrangement joins TRBV28 to TRBJ1-1, with D unclear. The CDR3 protein is CASTYLGGLSEAFF. The CDR3 coding sequence is TGTGCCAGCACCTACCTCGGAGGTTTGAGTGAAGCTTTCTTT.